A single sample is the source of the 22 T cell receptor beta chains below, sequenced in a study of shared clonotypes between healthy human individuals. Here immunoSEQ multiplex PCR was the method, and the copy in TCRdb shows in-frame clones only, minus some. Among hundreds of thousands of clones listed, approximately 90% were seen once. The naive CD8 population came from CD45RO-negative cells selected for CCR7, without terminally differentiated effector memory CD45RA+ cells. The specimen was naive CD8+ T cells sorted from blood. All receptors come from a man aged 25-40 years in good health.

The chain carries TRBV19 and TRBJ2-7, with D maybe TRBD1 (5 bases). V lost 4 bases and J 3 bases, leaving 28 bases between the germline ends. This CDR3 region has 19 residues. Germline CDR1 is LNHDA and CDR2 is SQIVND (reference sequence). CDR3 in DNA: TGTGCCAGTAGTACCCCATCGACAAGGCAGGGCTTTGCCTTCTACGAGCAGTACTTC. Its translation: CASSTPSTRQGFAFYEQYF.

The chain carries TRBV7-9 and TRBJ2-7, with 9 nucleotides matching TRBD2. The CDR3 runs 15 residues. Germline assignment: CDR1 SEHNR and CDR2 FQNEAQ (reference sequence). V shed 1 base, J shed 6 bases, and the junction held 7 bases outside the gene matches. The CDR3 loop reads CASSLVGTSRGEQYF. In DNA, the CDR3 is TGTGCCAGCAGCTTAGTAGGGACTAGCCGGGGCGAGCAGTACTTC.

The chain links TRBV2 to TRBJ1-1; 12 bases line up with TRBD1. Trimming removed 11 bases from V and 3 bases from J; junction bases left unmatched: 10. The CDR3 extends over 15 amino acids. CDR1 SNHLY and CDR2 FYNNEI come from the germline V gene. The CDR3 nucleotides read TGTGCCTTGGACGGGACAGGGGGCGCGTACACTGAAGCTTTCTTT. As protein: CALDGTGGAYTEAFF.

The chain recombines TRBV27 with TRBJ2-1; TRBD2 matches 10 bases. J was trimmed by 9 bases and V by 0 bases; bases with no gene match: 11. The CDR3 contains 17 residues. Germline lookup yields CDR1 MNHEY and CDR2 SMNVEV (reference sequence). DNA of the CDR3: TGTGCCAGCAGTTTATCAGGCCCAACAGCGGGAGGGAGTGAGCAGTTCTTC. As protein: CASSLSGPTAGGSEQFF.

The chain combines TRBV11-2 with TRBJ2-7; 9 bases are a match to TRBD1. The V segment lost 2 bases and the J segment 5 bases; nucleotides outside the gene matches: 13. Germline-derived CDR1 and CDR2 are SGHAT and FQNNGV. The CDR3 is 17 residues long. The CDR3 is CASSLSFTGTGINEQYF. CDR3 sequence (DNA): TGTGCCAGCAGCTTAAGTTTTACCGGGACAGGGATCAACGAGCAGTACTTC.

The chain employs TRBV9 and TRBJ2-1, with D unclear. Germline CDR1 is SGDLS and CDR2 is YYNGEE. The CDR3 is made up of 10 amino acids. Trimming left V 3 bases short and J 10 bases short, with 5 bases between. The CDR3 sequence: CASSGREQFF. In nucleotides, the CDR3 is TGTGCCAGCAGCGGACGGGAGCAGTTCTTC.

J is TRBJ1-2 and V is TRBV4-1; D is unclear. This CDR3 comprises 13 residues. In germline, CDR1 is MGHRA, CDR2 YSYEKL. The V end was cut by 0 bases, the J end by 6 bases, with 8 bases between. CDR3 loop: CASSQERHHGYTF. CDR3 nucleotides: TGCGCCAGCAGCCAAGAGCGTCATCATGGCTACACCTTC.

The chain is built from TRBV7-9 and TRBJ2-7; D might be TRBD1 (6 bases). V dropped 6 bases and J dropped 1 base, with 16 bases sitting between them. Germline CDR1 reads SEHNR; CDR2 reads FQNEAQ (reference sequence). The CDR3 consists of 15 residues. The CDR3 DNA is TGTGCCAGCAGTATCTCAGGGGAAGGATCCTACGAGCAGTACTTC. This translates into CASSISGEGSYEQYF. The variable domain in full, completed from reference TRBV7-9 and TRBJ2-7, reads DTGVSQNPRHKITKRGQNVTFRCDPISEHNRLYWYRQTLGQGPEFLTYFQNEAQLEKSRLLSDRFSAERPKGSFSTLEIQRTEQGDSAMYLCASSISGEGSYEQYFGPGTRLTVT.

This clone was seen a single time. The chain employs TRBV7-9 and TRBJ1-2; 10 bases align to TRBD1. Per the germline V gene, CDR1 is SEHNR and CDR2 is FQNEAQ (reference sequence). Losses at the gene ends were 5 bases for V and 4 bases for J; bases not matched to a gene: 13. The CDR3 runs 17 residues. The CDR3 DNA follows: TGTGCCAGCAGCCCCCCCGGGACAGGGGTATTATGCTATGGCTACACCTTC. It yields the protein CASSPPGTGVLCYGYTF.

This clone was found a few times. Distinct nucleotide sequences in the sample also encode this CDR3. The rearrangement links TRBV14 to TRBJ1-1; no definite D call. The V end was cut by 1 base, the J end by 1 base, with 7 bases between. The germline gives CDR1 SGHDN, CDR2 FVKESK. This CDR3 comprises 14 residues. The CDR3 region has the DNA TGTGCCAGCAGCCAAGTCGCTGAGAACACTGAAGCTTTCTTT. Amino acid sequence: CASSQVAENTEAFF.

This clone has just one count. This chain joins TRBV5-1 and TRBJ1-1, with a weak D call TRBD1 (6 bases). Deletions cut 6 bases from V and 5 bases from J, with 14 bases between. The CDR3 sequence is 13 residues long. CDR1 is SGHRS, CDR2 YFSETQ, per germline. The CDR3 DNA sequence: TGCGCCAGCACCCTAGGGGGAGCGACTGAAGCTTTCTTT. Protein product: CASTLGGATEAFF.

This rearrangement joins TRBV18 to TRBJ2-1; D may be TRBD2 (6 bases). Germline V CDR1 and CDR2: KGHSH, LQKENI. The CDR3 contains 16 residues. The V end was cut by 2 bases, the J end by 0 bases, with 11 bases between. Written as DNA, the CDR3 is TGTGCCAGCTCACCAGTCCCCGGGAGCTCCTACAATGAGCAGTTCTTC. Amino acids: CASSPVPGSSYNEQFF. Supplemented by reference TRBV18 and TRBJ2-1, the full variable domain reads NAGVMQNPRHLVRRRGQEARLRCSPMKGHSHVYWYRQLPEEGLKFMVYLQKENIIDESGMPKERFSAEFPKEGPSILRIQQVVRGDSAAYFCASSPVPGSSYNEQFFGPGTRLTVL.

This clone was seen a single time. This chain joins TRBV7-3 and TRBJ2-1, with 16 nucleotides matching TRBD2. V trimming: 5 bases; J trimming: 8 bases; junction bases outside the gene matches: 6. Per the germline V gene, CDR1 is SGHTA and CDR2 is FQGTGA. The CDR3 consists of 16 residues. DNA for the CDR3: TGTGCCAGCAGCCCCGGGACTAGCGGGGGGGTGGATGAGCAGTTCTTC. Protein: CASSPGTSGGVDEQFF.

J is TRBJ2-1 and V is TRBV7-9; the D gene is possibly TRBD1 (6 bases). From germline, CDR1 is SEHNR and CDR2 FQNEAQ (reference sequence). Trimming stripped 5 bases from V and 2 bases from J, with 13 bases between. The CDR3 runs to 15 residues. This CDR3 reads CASSRPGQAYNEQFF. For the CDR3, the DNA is TGTGCCAGCAGCCGGCCGGGACAAGCCTACAATGAGCAGTTCTTC.

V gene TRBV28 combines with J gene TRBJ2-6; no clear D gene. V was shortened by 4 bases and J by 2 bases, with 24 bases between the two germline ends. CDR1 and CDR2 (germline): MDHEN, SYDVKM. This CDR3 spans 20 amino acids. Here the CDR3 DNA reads TGTGCCAGCAGTTCCTTATGGCGTGGGCAGAGTAATACTGGGGCCAACGTCCTGACTTTC. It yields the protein CASSSLWRGQSNTGANVLTF.

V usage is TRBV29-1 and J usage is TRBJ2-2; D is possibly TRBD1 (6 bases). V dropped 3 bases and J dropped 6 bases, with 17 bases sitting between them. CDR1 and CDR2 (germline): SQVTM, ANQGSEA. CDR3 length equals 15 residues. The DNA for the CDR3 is TGCAGCGTTGAGGACAGTTCTGAATACGCCGGGGAGCTGTTTTTT. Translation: CSVEDSSEYAGELFF.

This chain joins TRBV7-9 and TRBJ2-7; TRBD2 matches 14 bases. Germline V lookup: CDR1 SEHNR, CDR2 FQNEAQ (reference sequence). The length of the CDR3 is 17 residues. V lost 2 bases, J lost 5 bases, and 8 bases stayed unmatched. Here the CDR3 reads CASSLTGLAGVSDEQYF. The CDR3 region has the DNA TGTGCCAGCAGCTTAACGGGACTAGCGGGAGTTTCCGACGAGCAGTACTTC.

CDR3: CASSAPDRFYEQYF. DNA for the CDR3: TGTGCCAGCAGCGCCCCCGACAGGTTCTACGAGCAGTACTTC. This chain uses TRBV2 with TRBJ2-7; D perhaps matches TRBD1 (6 bases). V was trimmed by 6 bases and J by 3 bases, leaving 15 bases between them. Germline V gives CDR1 SNHLY, CDR2 FYNNEI. The CDR3 runs 14 residues.

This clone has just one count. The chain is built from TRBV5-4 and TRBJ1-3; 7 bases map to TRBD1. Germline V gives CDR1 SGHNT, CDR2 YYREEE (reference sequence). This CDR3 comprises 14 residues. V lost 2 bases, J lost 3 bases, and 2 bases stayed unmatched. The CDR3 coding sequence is TGTGCCAGCAGCTTTGACAGGGATGGAAACACCATATATTTT. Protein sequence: CASSFDRDGNTIYF.

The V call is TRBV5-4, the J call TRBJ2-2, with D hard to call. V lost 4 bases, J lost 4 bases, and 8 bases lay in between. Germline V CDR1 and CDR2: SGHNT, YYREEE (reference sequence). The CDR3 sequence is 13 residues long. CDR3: CASSPYSTGELFF. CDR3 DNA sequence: TGTGCCAGCAGCCCATACTCCACCGGGGAGCTGTTTTTT.

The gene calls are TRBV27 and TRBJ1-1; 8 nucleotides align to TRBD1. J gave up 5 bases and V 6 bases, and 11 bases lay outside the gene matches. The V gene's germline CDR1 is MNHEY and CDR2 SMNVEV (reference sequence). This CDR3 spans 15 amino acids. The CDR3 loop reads CASSRDRSAGTEAFF. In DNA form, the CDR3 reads TGTGCCAGCAGCCGGGACAGGTCCGCGGGTACTGAAGCTTTCTTT.

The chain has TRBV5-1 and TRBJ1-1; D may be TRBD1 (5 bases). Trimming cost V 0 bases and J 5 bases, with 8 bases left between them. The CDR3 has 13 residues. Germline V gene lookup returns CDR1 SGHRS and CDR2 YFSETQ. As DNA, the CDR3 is TGCGCCAGCAGCTTGGCCTGGGGGACTGAAGCTTTCTTT. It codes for CASSLAWGTEAFF.